This is a list of T cell receptor beta chains from one sample in a study of cytomegalovirus exposure and HLA in healthy donors. Clones were sequenced by immunoSEQ multiplex PCR, and TCRdb holds only the in-frame ones, with some missing. The sample comprises about 200,000 clones, 65% to 90% of which are singletons, and about 1.4% rests with the top ten. What was sequenced was PBMCs. These receptors originate from a girl aged 5 to 17 in good health and CMV-seronegative. Both conserved end residues are part of each CDR3. Each record gives: V gene, clone size, D gene, J gene, CDR3 protein, CDR3 DNA. The D gene is left open where the match is weak. Only part of the rows carry a size: once, few, many, or a class if the clone is expanded.

TRBV7-2	NA	NA	TRBJ1-5	CASSLPLGQPQHF	TGTGCCAGCAGCTTACCCCTAGGTCAGCCCCAGCATTTT
TRBV13	NA	TRBD1	TRBJ2-7	CASSLVSRTGDEQYF	TGTGCCAGCAGCTTAGTCTCACGGACAGGGGACGAGCAGTACTTC
TRBV5-8	NA	NA	TRBJ1-4	CASSLLGEVFTNEKLFF	TGTGCCAGCAGCTTGTTGGGGGAGGTTTTTACGAATGAAAAACTGTTTTTT
TRBV18	once	TRBD1	TRBJ1-6	CASSRRQQGANYNSPLHF	TGTGCCAGCTCACGTCGACAGCAGGGGGCTAACTATAATTCACCCCTCCACTTT
TRBV27	few	TRBD1	TRBJ1-1	CASSTGANTEAFF	TGTGCCAGCAGTACAGGGGCTAACACTGAAGCTTTCTTT
TRBV5-8	NA	TRBD1	TRBJ2-7	CASSPDRGGPYEQYF	TGTGCCAGCAGCCCGGACAGGGGGGGCCCCTACGAGCAGTACTTC
TRBV6-5	few	TRBD1	TRBJ2-7	CASRQDRGPYEQYF	TGTGCCAGCCGACAGGACAGGGGTCCCTACGAGCAGTACTTC
TRBV6-1	NA	TRBD1	TRBJ2-3	CASRDPGQGDTQYF	TGTGCCAGCAGGGATCCGGGACAGGGTGATACGCAGTATTTT
TRBV27	NA	NA	TRBJ2-3	CASSSSPTSTDTQYF	TGTGCCAGCAGTTCATCACCGACTAGCACAGATACGCAGTATTTT
TRBV14	NA	NA	TRBJ1-1	CASSHRGGRTEAFF	TGTGCCAGCAGCCACCGGGGGGGACGGACTGAAGCTTTCTTT
TRBV6-5	NA	NA	TRBJ1-1	CASSYAGTEAFF	TGTGCCAGCAGTTATGCGGGCACTGAAGCTTTCTTT
TRBV5-6	NA	NA	TRBJ1-1	CASSWGSGGGTEAFF	TGTGCCAGCAGCTGGGGTTCGGGGGGAGGGACTGAAGCTTTCTTT
TRBV7-9	NA	NA	TRBJ1-2	CVTLFGGTYGYTF	TGTGTCACCCTGTTTGGGGGGACCTATGGCTACACCTTC
TRBV7-6	NA	TRBD1	TRBJ2-2	CASSSNLRQGLFTGELFF	TGTGCCAGCAGCTCAAACCTTAGACAGGGATTGTTCACCGGGGAGCTGTTTTTT
TRBV2	NA	TRBD2	TRBJ2-5	CASSGGAGGSQETQYF	TGTGCCAGCAGTGGGGGGGCGGGAGGTTCCCAAGAGACCCAGTACTTC
TRBV28	NA	TRBD1	TRBJ2-2	CASSLWTGPGGELFF	TGTGCCAGCAGTTTGTGGACAGGGCCCGGCGGGGAGCTGTTTTTT
TRBV28	once	NA	TRBJ1-1	CASSLGGRPAGAFF	TGTGCCAGCAGTTTGGGCGGTCGTCCCGCGGGAGCTTTCTTT